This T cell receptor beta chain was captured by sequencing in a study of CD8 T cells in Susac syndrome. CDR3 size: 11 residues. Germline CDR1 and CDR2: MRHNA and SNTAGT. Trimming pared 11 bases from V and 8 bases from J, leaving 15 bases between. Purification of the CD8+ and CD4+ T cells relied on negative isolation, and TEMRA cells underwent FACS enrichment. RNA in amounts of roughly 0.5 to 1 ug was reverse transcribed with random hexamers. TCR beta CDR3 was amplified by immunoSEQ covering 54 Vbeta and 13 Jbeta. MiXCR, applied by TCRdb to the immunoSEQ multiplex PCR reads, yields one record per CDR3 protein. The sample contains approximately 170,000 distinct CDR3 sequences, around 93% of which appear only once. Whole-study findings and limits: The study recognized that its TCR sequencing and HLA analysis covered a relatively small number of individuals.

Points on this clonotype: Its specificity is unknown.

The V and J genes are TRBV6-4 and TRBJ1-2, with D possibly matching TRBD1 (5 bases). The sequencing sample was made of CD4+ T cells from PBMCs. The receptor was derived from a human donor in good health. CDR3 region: CAGLKRGGYTF. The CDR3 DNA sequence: TGTGCCGGATTGAAGAGGGGAGGCTACACCTTC.